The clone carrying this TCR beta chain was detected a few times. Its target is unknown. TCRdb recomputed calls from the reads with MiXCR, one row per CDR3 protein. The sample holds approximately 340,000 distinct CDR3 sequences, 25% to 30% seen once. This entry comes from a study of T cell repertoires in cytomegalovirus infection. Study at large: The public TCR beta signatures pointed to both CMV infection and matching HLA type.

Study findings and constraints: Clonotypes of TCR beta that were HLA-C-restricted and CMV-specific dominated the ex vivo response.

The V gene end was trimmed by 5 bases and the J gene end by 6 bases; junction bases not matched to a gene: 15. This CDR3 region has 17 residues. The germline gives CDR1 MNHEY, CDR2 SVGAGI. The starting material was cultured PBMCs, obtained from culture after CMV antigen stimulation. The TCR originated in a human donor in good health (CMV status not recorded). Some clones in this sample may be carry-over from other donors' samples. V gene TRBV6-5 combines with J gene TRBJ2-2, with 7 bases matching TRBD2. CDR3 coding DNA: TGTGCCAGCAGTGCCGAAAGGACGGCGGGGGTTGCCGGGGAGCTGTTTTTT. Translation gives CASSAERTAGVAGELFF.